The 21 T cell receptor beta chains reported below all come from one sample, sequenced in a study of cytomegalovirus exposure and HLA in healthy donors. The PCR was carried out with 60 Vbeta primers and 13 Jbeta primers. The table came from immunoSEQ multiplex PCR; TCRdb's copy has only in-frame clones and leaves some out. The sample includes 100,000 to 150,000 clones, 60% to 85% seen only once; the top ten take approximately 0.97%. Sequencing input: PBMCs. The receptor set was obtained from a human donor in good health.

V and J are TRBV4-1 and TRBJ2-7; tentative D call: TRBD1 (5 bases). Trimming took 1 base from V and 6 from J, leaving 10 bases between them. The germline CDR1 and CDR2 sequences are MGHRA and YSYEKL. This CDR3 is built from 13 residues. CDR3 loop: CASSQADSFEQYF. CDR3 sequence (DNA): TGCGCCAGCAGCCAAGCCGACAGCTTCGAGCAGTACTTC.

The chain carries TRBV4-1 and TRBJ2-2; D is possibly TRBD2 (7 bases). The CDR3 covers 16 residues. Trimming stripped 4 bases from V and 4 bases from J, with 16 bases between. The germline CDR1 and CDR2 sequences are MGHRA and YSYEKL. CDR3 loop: CASSRFPGGRTGELFF. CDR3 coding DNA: TGCGCCAGCAGCCGTTTCCCGGGGGGCCGCACCGGGGAGCTGTTTTTT.

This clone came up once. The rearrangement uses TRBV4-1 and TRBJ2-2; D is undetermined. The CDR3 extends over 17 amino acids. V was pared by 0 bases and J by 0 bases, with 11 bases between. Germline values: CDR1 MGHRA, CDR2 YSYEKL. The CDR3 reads CASSQESGVANTGELFF. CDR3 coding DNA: TGCGCCAGCAGCCAAGAGTCAGGCGTCGCGAACACCGGGGAGCTGTTTTTT.

CDR3 bases: TGTGCCAGCAGCCATGTAGCGGGGGGAGGAATTTACAATGAGCAGTTCTTC. Residues: CASSHVAGGGIYNEQFF. V usage is TRBV7-9 and J usage is TRBJ2-1; the match to TRBD2 covers 10 bases. The CDR3 has 17 residues. Germline CDR1 is SEHNR and CDR2 is FQNEAQ (reference sequence). After removal of 5 bases from V and 4 bases from J, the junction contained 11 bases not matched to a gene.

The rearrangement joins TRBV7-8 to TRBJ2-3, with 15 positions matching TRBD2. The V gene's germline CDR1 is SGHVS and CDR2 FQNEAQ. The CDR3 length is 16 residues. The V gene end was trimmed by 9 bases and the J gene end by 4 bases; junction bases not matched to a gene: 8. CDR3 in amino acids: CASYLGLAGGPDTQYF. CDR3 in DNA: TGTGCCAGTTACCTTGGACTAGCGGGGGGGCCAGATACGCAGTATTTT.

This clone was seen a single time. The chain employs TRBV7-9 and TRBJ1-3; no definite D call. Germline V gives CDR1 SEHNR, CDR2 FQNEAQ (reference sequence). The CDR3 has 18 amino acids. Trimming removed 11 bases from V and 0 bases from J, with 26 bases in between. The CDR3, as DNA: TGTGCCTGCTCGTTTACTGATCCCGGTCTCTTCTCTGGAAACACCATATATTTT. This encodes CACSFTDPGLFSGNTIYF.

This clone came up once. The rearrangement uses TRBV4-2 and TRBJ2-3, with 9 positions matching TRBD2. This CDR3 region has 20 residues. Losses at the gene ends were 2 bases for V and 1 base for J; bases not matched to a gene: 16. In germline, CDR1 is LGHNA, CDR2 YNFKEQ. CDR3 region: CASSQLASGETEEGTDTQYF. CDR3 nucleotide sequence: TGTGCCAGCAGCCAATTGGCTAGCGGGGAAACCGAGGAGGGCACAGATACGCAGTATTTT.

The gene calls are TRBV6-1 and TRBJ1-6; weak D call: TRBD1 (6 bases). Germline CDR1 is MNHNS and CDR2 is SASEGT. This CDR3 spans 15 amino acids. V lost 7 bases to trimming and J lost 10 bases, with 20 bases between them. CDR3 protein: CASKTVGGLHSPLHF. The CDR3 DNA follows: TGTGCCAGCAAAACTGTAGGGGGATTACACTCACCCCTCCACTTT.

The CDR3 region is CASSERPQVDTQYF. DNA for the CDR3: TGTGCCAGCAGCGAGCGCCCGCAAGTGGATACGCAGTATTTT. The chain combines TRBV9 with TRBJ2-3; unclear D gene. There are 14 residues in the CDR3. CDR1 and CDR2 (germline): SGDLS, YYNGEE. V was shortened by 3 bases and J by 6 bases, with 14 bases between the two germline ends.

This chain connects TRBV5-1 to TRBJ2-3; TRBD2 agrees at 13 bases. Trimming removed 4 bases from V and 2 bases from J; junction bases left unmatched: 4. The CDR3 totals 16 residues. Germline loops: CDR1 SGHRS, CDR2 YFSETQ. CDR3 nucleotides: TGCGCCAGCAGCCACGGACTAGCGGGGGACACAGATACGCAGTATTTT. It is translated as CASSHGLAGDTDTQYF.

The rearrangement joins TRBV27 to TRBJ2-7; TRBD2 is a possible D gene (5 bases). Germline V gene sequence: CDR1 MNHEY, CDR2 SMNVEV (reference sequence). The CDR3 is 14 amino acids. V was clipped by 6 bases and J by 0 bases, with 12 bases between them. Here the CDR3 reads CASSNAGPSYEQYF. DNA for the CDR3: TGTGCCAGCAGCAATGCGGGTCCCTCCTACGAGCAGTACTTC.

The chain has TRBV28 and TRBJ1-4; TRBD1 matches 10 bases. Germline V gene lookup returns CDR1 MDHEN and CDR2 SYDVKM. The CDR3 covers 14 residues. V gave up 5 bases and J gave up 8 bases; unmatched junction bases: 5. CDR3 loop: CASSRGQGGEKLFF. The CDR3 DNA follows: TGTGCCAGCAGTAGAGGACAGGGGGGAGAAAAACTGTTTTTT.

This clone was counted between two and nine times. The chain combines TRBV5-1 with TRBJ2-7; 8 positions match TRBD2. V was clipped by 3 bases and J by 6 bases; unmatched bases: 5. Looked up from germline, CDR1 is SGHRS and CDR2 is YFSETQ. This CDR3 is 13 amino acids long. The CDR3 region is CASSSIAGFEQYF. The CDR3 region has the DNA TGCGCCAGCAGCTCAATAGCGGGGTTCGAGCAGTACTTC.

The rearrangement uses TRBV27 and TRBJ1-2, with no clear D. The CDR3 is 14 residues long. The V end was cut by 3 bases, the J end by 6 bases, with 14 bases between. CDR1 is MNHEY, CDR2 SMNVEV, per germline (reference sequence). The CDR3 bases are TGTGCCAGCAGTTTGAGCCCCAGAGGGCATGGCTACACCTTC. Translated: CASSLSPRGHGYTF.

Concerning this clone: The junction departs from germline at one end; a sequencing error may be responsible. In DNA form, the CDR3 reads TGTTCCAGCAGCTTAGAGTGGAGGGGACAGGGATATTCACCCCTCCACTTT. Translating it yields CSSSLEWRGQGYSPLHF. This chain connects TRBV7-9 to TRBJ1-6, with TRBD1 identical over 9 bases. The germline V gene encodes CDR1 SEHNR and CDR2 FQNEAQ (reference sequence). This CDR3 has 17 residues. Full variable domain (remainder filled in from reference TRBV7-9 and TRBJ1-6): DTGVSQNPRHKITKRGQNVTFRCDPISEHNRLYWYRQTLGQGPEFLTYFQNEAQLEKSRLLSDRFSAERPKGSFSTLEIQRTEQGDSAMYLCSSSLEWRGQGYSPLHFGNGTRLTVT.

The CDR3 sequence: CASRLAYRGPYEQYF. DNA of the CDR3: TGTGCAAGTCGCTTAGCGTACAGGGGCCCCTACGAGCAGTACTTC. J is TRBJ2-7 and V is TRBV12-2; the DNA was not compared with TRBD1, the D call given in the table. TRBV12-2 is shown as a pseudogene. The CDR3 consists of 15 residues.

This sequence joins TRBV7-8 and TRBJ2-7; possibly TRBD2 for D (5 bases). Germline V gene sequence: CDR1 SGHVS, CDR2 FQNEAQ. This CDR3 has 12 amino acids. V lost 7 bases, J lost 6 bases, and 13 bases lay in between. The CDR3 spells CASTLGVSEQYF. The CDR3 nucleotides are TGTGCCAGCACCCTGGGAGTTTCCGAGCAGTACTTC.

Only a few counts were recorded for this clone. Here the CDR3 reads CASSGGMFRDRGLTDTQYF. The DNA of the CDR3 is TGTGCCAGCAGCGGCGGGATGTTTAGGGACAGGGGGCTCACAGATACGCAGTATTTT. The V and J genes are TRBV5-6 and TRBJ2-3, with 12 bases matching TRBD1. Germline V gene sequence: CDR1 SGHDT, CDR2 YYEEEE. CDR3 length: 19 amino acids. Unmatched junction bases numbered 14, after V lost 4 bases and J lost 2 bases.

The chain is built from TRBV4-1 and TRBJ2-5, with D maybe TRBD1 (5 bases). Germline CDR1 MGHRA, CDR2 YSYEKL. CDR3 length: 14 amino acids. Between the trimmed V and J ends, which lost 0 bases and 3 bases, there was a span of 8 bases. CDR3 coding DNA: TGCGCCAGCAGCCAAGAAGGGGTAGAAGAGACCCAGTACTTC. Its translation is CASSQEGVEETQYF.

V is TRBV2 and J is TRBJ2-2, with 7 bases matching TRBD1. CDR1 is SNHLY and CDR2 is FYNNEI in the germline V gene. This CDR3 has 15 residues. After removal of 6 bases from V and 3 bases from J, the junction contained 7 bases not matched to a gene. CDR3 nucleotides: TGTGCCAGCAGCGTACAGGGGCTTGACACCGGGGAGCTGTTTTTT. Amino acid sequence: CASSVQGLDTGELFF.

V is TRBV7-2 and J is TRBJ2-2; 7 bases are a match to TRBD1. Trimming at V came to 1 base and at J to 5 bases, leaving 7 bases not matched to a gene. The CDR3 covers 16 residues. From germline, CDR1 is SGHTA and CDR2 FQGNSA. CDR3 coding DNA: TGTGCCAGCAGCTTAGTTTCAGGGGGACGGACCGGGGAGCTGTTTTTT. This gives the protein CASSLVSGGRTGELFF.